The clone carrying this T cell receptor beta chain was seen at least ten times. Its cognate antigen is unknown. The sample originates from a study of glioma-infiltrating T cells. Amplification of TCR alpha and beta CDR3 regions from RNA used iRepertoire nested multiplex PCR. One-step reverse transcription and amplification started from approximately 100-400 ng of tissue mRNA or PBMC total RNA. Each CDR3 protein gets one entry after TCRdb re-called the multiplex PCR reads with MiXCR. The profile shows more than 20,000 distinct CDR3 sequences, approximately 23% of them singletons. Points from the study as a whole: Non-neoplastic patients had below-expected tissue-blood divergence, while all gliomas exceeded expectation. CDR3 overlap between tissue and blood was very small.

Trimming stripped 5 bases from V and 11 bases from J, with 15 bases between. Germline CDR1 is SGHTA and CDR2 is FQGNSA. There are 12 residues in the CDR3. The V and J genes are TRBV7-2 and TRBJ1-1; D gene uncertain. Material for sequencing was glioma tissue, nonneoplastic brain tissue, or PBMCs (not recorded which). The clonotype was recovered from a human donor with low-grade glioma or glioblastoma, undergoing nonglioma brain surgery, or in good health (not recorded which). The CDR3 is CASSPSTNTAFF. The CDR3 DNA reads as TGTGCCAGCAGCCCCTCGACCAACACGGCTTTCTTT. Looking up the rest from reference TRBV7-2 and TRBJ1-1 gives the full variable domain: GAGVSQSPSNKVTEKGKDVELRCDPISGHTALYWYRQSLGQGLEFLIYFQGNSAPDKSGLPSDRFSAERTGGSVSTLTIQRTQQEDSAVYLCASSPSTNTAFFGQGTRLTVV.